Presented here are 9 T cell receptor beta chains from one specimen sequenced in a study of cytotoxic CD8 clonotypes in ibrutinib-treated CLL (dated by TCRdb to about 2021). Reading the label with the study, this specimen's time point is: 12 months on ibrutinib. Libraries were made using the immunoSEQ multiplex PCR assay. This is the immuneACCESS table as TCRdb keeps it, with only in-frame sequences that have V and J called. A part of the clones is gone; compared with another copy, unresolved V genes explain less than half, and the rest is unexplained. Across this sample there are about 140,000 clones, with around 90% seen only once. 10% to 14% of the sample rests with the top ten. This sample comprised PBMCs, obtained after 12 months of ibrutinib treatment. These TCRs come from a human donor with chronic lymphocytic leukemia.

The chain has TRBV5-1 and TRBJ2-3, with 8 bases that match TRBD2. Germline trimming cut 5 bases from V and 2 bases from J; bases unmatched to any gene: 10. This CDR3 spans 16 amino acids. Germline V CDR1 and CDR2: SGHRS, YFSETQ. The CDR3 bases are TGCGCCAGCAGTTTAGGGCTAGCGGGTTTCACAGATACGCAGTATTTT. Encoded protein: CASSLGLAGFTDTQYF.

This chain connects TRBV30 to TRBJ1-1; TRBD1 might be the D (5 bases). Trimming shortened V by 8 bases and J by 1 base, and 11 bases separated the two germline ends. The CDR3 covers 12 residues. Per the germline V gene, CDR1 is GTSNPN and CDR2 is SVGIG (reference sequence). The CDR3 coding sequence is TGTGCCAGCTCCGGGGCGAACACTGAAGCTTTCTTT. Protein product: CASSGANTEAFF.

The chain employs TRBV11-2 and TRBJ1-1; tentatively, D is TRBD1 (5 bases). From germline, CDR1 is SGHAT and CDR2 FQNNGV. V was trimmed by 5 bases and J by 5 bases, leaving 15 bases between them. The CDR3 is made up of 14 amino acids. DNA of the CDR3: TGTGCCAGCAGCCTTCAGGGATTGGAGACTGAAGCTTTCTTT. It yields the protein CASSLQGLETEAFF.

The chain uses TRBV9 and TRBJ2-7; 11 nucleotides align to TRBD1. The CDR3 has 15 amino acids. CDR1 and CDR2 from the germline V gene are SGDLS and YYNGEE. V was clipped by 2 bases and J by 6 bases; unmatched bases: 7. CDR3 amino acids: CASSVDGQGAGEQYF. CDR3 bases: TGTGCCAGCAGCGTCGATGGACAGGGGGCGGGCGAGCAGTACTTC.

The chain couples TRBV6-5 to TRBJ1-5; a possible D gene is TRBD1 (6 bases). Per germline, CDR1 MNHEY and CDR2 SVGAGI. V shed 7 bases and J shed 0 bases, with 13 bases lying between them. This CDR3 has 15 residues. CDR3 bases: TGTGCCAGCAAAGGACAGCCGGATAGCAATCAGCCCCAGCATTTT. This gives the protein CASKGQPDSNQPQHF.

The chain links TRBV28 to TRBJ1-5, with no clear D. Germline-derived CDR1 and CDR2 are MDHEN and SYDVKM. The CDR3 extends over 12 amino acids. Deletions cut 2 bases from V and 11 bases from J, with 10 bases between. CDR3: CASSLIGFSQHF. The CDR3 bases are TGTGCCAGCAGTTTAATAGGATTCTCCCAGCATTTT.

In this sample, this clone turned up once. The chain recombines TRBV28 with TRBJ2-5; 14 nucleotides match TRBD2. J gave up 4 bases and V 3 bases, and 7 bases lay outside the gene matches. The CDR3 has 17 amino acids. Germline-derived CDR1 and CDR2 are MDHEN and SYDVKM. The CDR3 region is CASSLYLGLAGAETQYF. For the CDR3, the DNA is TGTGCCAGCAGTTTGTATTTGGGACTAGCGGGAGCAGAGACCCAGTACTTC.

The chain couples TRBV2 to TRBJ1-3; 7 bases map to TRBD1. The J segment lost 1 base and the V segment lost 8 bases, leaving 2 bases of the junction unmatched. Germline CDR1 and CDR2: SNHLY and FYNNEI. This CDR3 comprises 13 residues. The CDR3 region has the DNA TGTGCCAGCGAGGGGGCATCTGGAAACACCATATATTTT. This sequence encodes CASEGASGNTIYF.

V gene TRBV28 combines with J gene TRBJ1-1, with D uncertain. The CDR3 is 11 residues long. Per the germline V gene, CDR1 is MDHEN and CDR2 is SYDVKM. Trimming cost V 6 bases and J 11 bases, with 13 bases left between them. CDR3 sequence (DNA): TGTGCCAGCAGAAAGACCGGCAGGGCTTTCTTT. Amino acid sequence: CASRKTGRAFF.